The 13 T cell receptor beta chains below were found in one sample sequenced in a study of identical twins (dated by TCRdb to the mid-2010s). Library preparation employed 5' RACE. The run used an Illumina HiSeq 2000. TCRdb redid the processing of the public reads, applying fastp at Q25 and MiXCR, and retained in-frame beta chains. Under each unique CDR3 protein, matching rows form one entry showing the most common genes and DNA. This sample holds roughly 1,500,000 distinct CDR3 sequences; less than 40% were observed only once. Jointly, the top ten make up about 0.3% of the sample. The sequenced sample was cord blood. These receptors were taken from a newborn girl in good health.

Worth noting for this clonotype: A read error may account for a junction end that differs from germline. The chain couples TRBV3-1 to TRBJ1-2; tentative D call: TRBD1 (6 bases). CDR3 length equals 14 residues. The germline CDR1 and CDR2 sequences are LGHDT and YNNKEL (reference sequence). DNA of the CDR3: TGTGCCAGCAGCCATAGGACAGCTAACTATGACTACACCTTC. It specifies CASSHRTANYDYTF.

The rearrangement links TRBV6-5 to TRBJ1-2, with a possible D match to TRBD1 (5 bases). Trimming removed 2 bases from V and 3 bases from J, with 13 bases in between. Germline CDR1 reads MNHEY; CDR2 reads SVGAGI. This CDR3 is 15 amino acids long. CDR3 sequence (DNA): TGTGCCAGCAGTTACACGGCCGGGACGGACTATGGCTACACCTTC. Protein product: CASSYTAGTDYGYTF.

This sequence joins TRBV9 and TRBJ2-2; D might be TRBD2 (6 bases). Germline V gives CDR1 SGDLS, CDR2 YYNGEE. V shed 0 bases and J shed 8 bases, with 11 bases lying between them. The CDR3 consists of 14 residues. CDR3 in DNA: TGTGCCAGCAGCGTAGGGGACTTACTTGGGGAGCTGTTTTTT. It encodes CASSVGDLLGELFF.

V and J are TRBV20-1 and TRBJ2-3; D not resolved. This CDR3 comprises 14 residues. The V end lost 0 bases, the J end lost 0 bases, and 7 bases lay between the germline ends. Germline V gene data show CDR1 as DFQATT and CDR2 as SNEGSKA (reference sequence). CDR3 loop: CSARDLMSTDTQYF. CDR3 bases: TGCAGTGCTAGAGATCTAATGAGCACAGATACGCAGTATTTT.

The chain uses TRBV12-3 or TRBV12-4 and TRBJ2-3; D is possibly TRBD1 or TRBD2 (5 bases each). Trimming shortened V by 0 bases and J by 4 bases, and 20 bases separated the two germline ends. The CDR3 runs 18 residues. The CDR3 loop reads CASSLAGQGHAGADTQYF. The CDR3 DNA is TGTGCCAGCAGTTTAGCAGGGCAGGGCCACGCCGGGGCAGATACGCAGTATTTT.

The chain links TRBV19 to TRBJ2-5; weak D call: TRBD2 (6 bases). Trimming took off 5 bases at V and 2 bases at J, with 12 bases between the two ends. This CDR3 is built from 14 residues. Germline V gives CDR1 LNHDA, CDR2 SQIVND (reference sequence). The CDR3 sequence is CASSRRAGQETQYF. CDR3 coding DNA: TGTGCCAGTAGTCGGAGGGCAGGTCAAGAGACCCAGTACTTC.

This clonotype was observed a handful of times. The V gene is TRBV29-1, the J gene TRBJ2-7, with 13 bases identical to TRBD2. The CDR3 extends over 14 amino acids. After removal of 5 bases from V and 2 bases from J, the junction contained 3 bases not matched to a gene. Germline assignment: CDR1 SQVTM and CDR2 ANQGSEA. CDR3 sequence: CSVTGTSGAYEQYF. CDR3 nucleotides: TGCAGCGTTACTGGGACTAGCGGGGCCTACGAGCAGTACTTC.

This clonotype was seen just once. V usage is TRBV19 and J usage is TRBJ2-1; 7 positions match TRBD2. CDR1 and CDR2 (germline): LNHDA, SQIVND (reference sequence). CDR3 length: 13 residues. V shed 4 bases and J 8 bases; nucleotides not matched to a gene: 5. The DNA of the CDR3 is TGTGCCAGTAGTACGGGACTACCTTATGAGCAGTTCTTC. Its translation: CASSTGLPYEQFF.

V and J are TRBV24-1 and TRBJ1-2, with a tentative D call TRBD1 (6 bases). The CDR3 length is 15 residues. CDR1 KGHDR and CDR2 SFDVKD come from the germline V gene. The V end was cut by 3 bases, the J end by 8 bases, with 18 bases between. CDR3 loop: CATSDERQEAYGYTF. The CDR3, as DNA: TGTGCCACCAGTGATGAGAGACAGGAGGCCTACGGCTACACCTTC.

This clonotype came up a few times. The chain has TRBV20-1 and TRBJ2-7, with TRBD1 as a possible D gene (5 bases). Between the trimmed V and J ends, which lost 4 bases and 3 bases, there was a span of 10 bases. There are 12 residues in the CDR3. Germline values: CDR1 DFQATT, CDR2 SNEGSKA (reference sequence). This CDR3 is CSATGSDYEQYF. The CDR3, as DNA: TGCAGTGCTACAGGGTCTGACTACGAGCAGTACTTC.

This clonotype was observed a single time. A read error may explain this, as a much larger clone is one base away. This chain joins TRBV27 and TRBJ1-2; unclear D gene. Per the germline V gene, CDR1 is MNHEY and CDR2 is SMNVEV (reference sequence). The CDR3 runs to 15 residues. V dropped 2 bases and J dropped 5 bases, with 15 bases sitting between them. CDR3 sequence (DNA): TGTGCCAGCAGTTTACGGCTCCGTAGAAGTTATGGCTACACCTTC. This codes for CASSLRLRRSYGYTF.

This clonotype was seen more than once but under ten times. The chain carries TRBV14 and TRBJ2-3; D is perhaps TRBD1 or TRBD2 (6 bases each). The ends were cut back, 0 bases at V and 0 bases at J, with 10 bases in the middle. CDR3 length equals 16 residues. Germline values: CDR1 SGHDN, CDR2 FVKESK. The CDR3 region is CASSQDSGASTDTQYF. In DNA, the CDR3 is TGTGCCAGCAGCCAAGACTCGGGGGCTAGCACAGATACGCAGTATTTT.

This clonotype occurred a few times. The chain employs TRBV14 and TRBJ2-2; D is unresolved. CDR3 length: 15 amino acids. V lost 1 base and J 1 base, leaving 7 bases between the germline ends. Germline V gene lookup returns CDR1 SGHDN and CDR2 FVKESK. The DNA of the CDR3 is TGTGCCAGCAGCCAAGTAACAAGGAACACCGGGGAGCTGTTTTTT. This translates into CASSQVTRNTGELFF.